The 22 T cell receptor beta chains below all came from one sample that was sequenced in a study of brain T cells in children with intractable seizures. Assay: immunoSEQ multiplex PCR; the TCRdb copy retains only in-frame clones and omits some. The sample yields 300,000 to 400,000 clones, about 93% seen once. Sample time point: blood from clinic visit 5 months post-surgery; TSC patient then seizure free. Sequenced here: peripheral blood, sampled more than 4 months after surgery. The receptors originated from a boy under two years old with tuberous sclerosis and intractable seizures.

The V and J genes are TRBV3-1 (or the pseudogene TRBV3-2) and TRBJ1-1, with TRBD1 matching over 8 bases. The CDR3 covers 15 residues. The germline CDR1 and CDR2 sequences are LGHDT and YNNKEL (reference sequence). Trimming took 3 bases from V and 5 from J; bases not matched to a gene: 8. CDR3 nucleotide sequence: TGTGCCAGCAGCCATCCCCAGGGGGCCCGGACTGAAGCTTTCTTT. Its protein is CASSHPQGARTEAFF.

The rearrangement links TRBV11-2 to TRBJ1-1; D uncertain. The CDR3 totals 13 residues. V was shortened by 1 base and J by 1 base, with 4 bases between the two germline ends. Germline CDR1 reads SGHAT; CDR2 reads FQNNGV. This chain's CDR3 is CASSLGTNTEAFF. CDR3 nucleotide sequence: TGTGCCAGCAGCTTAGGGACGAACACTGAAGCTTTCTTT.

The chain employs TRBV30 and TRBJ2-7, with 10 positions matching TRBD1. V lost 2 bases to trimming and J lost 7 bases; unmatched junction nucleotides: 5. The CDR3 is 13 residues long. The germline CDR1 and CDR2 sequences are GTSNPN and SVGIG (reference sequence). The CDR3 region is CAWSTDRGGEQYF. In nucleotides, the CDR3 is TGTGCCTGGAGTACGGACAGGGGGGGAGAGCAGTACTTC. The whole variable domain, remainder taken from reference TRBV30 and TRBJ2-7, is SQTIHQWPATLVQPVGSPLSLECTVEGTSNPNLYWYRQAAGRGLQLLFYSVGIGQISSEVPQNLSASRPQDRQFILSSKKLLLSDSGFYLCAWSTDRGGEQYFGPGTRLTVT.

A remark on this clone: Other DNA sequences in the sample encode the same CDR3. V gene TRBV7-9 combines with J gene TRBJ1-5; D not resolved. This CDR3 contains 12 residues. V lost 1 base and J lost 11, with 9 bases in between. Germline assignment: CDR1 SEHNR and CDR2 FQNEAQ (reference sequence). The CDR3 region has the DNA TGTGCCAGCAGCTTAGTTGGGCAGGCCCAGCATTTT. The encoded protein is CASSLVGQAQHF.

CDR3 nucleotide sequence: TGCGCCAGCAGCCGCTTGGGAGTGGATACGCAGTATTTT. Its protein product is CASSRLGVDTQYF. The chain links TRBV4-1 to TRBJ2-3; a weak D match, TRBD2 (5 bases). Deletions cut 4 bases from V and 6 bases from J, with 11 bases between. Germline V CDR1 and CDR2: MGHRA, YSYEKL. The CDR3 runs 13 residues.

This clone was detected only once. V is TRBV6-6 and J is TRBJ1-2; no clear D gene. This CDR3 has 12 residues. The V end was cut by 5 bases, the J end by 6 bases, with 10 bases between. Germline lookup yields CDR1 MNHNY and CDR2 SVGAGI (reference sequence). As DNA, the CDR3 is TGTGCCAGCAGTCCCCCCGATGATGGCTACACCTTC. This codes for CASSPPDDGYTF.

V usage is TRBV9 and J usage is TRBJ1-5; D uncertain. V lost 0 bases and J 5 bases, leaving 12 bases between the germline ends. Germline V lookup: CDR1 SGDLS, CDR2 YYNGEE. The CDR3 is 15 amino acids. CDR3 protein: CASSVDGDRDQPQHF. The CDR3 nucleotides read TGTGCCAGCAGCGTAGACGGGGATCGCGATCAGCCCCAGCATTTT.

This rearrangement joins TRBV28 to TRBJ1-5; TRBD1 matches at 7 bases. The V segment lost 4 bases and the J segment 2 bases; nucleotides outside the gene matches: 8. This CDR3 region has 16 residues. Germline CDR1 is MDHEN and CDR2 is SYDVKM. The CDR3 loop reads CASSSLTGEGNQPQHF. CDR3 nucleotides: TGTGCCAGCAGTTCCCTAACAGGGGAGGGCAATCAGCCCCAGCATTTT.

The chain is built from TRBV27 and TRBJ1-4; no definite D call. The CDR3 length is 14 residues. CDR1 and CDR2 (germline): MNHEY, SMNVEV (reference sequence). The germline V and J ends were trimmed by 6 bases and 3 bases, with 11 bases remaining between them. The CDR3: CASRRGQANEKLFF. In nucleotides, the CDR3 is TGTGCCAGCAGACGGGGTCAAGCTAATGAAAAACTGTTTTTT.

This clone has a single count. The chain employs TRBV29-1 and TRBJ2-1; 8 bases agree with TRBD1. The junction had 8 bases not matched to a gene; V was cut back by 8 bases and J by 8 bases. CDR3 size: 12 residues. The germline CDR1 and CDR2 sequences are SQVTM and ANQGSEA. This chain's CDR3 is CSYSGGRDEQFF. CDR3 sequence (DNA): TGCAGCTATTCAGGGGGCCGGGATGAGCAGTTCTTC.

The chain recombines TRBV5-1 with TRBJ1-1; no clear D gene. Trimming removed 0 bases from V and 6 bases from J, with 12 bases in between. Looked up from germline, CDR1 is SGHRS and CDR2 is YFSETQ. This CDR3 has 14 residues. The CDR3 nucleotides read TGCGCCAGCAGCTTGGCGTCAGAAACTTCTGAAGCTTTCTTT. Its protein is CASSLASETSEAFF. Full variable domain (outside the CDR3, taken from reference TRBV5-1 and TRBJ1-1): KAGVTQTPRYLIKTRGQQVTLSCSPISGHRSVSWYQQTPGQGLQFLFEYFSETQRNKGNFPGRFSGRQFSNSRSEMNVSTLELGDSALYLCASSLASETSEAFFGQGTRLTVV.

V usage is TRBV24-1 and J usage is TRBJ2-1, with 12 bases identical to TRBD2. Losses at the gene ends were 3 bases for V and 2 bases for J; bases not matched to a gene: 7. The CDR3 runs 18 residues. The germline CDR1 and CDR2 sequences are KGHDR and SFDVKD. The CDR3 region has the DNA TGTGCCACCAGTGATCACCGACTAGCGGGAGATCCCTACAATGAGCAGTTCTTC. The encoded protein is CATSDHRLAGDPYNEQFF.

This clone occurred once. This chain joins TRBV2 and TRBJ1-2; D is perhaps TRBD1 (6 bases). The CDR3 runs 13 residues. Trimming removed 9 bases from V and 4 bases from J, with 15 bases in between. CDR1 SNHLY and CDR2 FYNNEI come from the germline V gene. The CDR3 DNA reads TGTGCCAGAACATCGGACAGCTCCTATGGCTACACCTTC. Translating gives CARTSDSSYGYTF.

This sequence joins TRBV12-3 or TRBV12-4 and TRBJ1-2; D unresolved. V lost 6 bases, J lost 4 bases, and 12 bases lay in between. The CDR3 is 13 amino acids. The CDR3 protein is CASSGQYGYGYTF. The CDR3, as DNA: TGTGCCAGCAGCGGCCAGTACGGCTATGGCTACACCTTC.

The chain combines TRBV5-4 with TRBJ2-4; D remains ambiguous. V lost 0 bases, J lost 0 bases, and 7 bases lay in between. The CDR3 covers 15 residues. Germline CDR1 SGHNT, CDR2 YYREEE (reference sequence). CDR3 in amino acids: CASSLAGLAKNIQYF. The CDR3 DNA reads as TGTGCCAGCAGCTTGGCAGGATTAGCCAAAAACATTCAGTACTTC.

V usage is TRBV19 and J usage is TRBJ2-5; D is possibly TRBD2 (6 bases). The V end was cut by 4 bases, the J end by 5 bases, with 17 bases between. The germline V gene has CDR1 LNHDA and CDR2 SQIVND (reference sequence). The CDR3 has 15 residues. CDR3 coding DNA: TGTGCCAGTAGTAGCGGGGTGACTGGAGGGGAGACCCAGTACTTC. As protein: CASSSGVTGGETQYF.

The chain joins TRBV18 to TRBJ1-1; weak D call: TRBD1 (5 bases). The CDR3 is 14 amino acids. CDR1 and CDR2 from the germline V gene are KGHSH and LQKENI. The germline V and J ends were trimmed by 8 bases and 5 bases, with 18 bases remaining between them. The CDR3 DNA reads TGTGCCAGCCGCAGGGACGAAAGGGATACTGAAGCTTTCTTT. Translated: CASRRDERDTEAFF.

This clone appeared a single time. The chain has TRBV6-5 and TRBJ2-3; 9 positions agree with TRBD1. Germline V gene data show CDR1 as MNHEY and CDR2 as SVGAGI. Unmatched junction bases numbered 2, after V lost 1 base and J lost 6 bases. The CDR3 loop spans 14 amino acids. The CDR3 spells CASSYYRGRDTQYF. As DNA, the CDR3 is TGTGCCAGCAGTTACTACAGGGGGCGGGATACGCAGTATTTT.

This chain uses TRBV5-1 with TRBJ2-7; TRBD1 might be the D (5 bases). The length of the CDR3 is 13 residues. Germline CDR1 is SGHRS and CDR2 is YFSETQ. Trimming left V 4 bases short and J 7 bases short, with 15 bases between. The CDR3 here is CASSLEDTNEQYF. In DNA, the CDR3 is TGCGCCAGCAGCCTAGAGGACACAAATGAGCAGTACTTC.

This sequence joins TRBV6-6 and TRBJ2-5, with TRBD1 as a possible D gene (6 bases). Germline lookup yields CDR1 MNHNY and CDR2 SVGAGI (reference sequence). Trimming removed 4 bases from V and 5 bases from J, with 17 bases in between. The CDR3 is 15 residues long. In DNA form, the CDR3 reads TGTGCCAGCAGTTCACTACAGGGAAATTCGGAGACCCAGTACTTC. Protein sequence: CASSSLQGNSETQYF.

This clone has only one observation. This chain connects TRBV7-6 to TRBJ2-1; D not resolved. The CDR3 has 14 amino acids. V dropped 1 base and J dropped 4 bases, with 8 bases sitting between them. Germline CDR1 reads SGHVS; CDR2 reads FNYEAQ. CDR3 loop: CASSLDPGYNEQFF. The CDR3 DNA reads TGTGCCAGCAGCTTAGACCCCGGGTACAATGAGCAGTTCTTC.

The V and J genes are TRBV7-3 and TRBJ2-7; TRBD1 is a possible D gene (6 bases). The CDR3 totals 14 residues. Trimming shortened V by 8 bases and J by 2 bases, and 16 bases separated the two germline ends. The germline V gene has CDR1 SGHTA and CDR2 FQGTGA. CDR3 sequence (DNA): TGTGCCAGCCGCCAGGGGCCTCCTCCCTACGAGCAGTACTTC. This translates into CASRQGPPPYEQYF.